This TCR beta chain was profiled in a study of cytomegalovirus exposure and HLA in healthy donors. Study context: Within the Caucasian-associated ancestry cluster were 81% of the roughly 400 genotyped donors. Whole-study findings and limits: The study listed 164 cytomegalovirus-associated TCR beta chains. Solely CMV serostatus was available to characterize immune exposure. Analyses of presence/absence relied on an assumption of roughly uniform sequencing depth across donors.

Worth noting for this clone: Its target is unknown.

PCR involved 60 Vbeta and 13 Jbeta primers. Generated by immunoSEQ multiplex PCR, the TCRdb table keeps only in-frame clones and is missing some. The data hold approximately 210,000 clones, with around 80% observed a single time. The CDR3 loop spans 14 amino acids. Trimming removed 6 bases at V and 12 bases at J, with 21 bases between. Per germline, CDR1 KGHSH and CDR2 LQKENI. The TCR comes from a woman between 40 and 50 years old in good health and CMV-seronegative. This chain uses TRBV18 with TRBJ2-4; maybe TRBD1 (6 bases). Sequences were obtained from PBMCs. The chain's CDR3 is CASSLSGTTADQYF. The CDR3 DNA is TGTGCCAGCTCGCTATCCGGGACAACCGCCGATCAGTACTTC. Filled out from reference TRBV18 and TRBJ2-4, the complete variable domain reads NAGVMQNPRHLVRRRGQEARLRCSPMKGHSHVYWYRQLPEEGLKFMVYLQKENIIDESGMPKERFSAEFPKEGPSILRIQQVVRGDSAAYFCASSLSGTTADQYFGAGTRLSVL.